This TCR beta chain emerged from a study of shared clonotypes between healthy human individuals. Study results and caveats: Generation probabilities of non-shared clonotypes were lower (relative to those shared by all four donors). Larger richness was generally estimated for naive than memory subsets. Limitation of the genetic and exposure-history diversity represented came from the few donors.

Those who donated, Caucasian adults without exception, all lived in Nashville, Tennessee. This CDR3 is built from 14 residues. V gave up 2 bases and J gave up 3 bases, with 10 bases separating them. The germline CDR1 and CDR2 sequences are MNHEY and SMNVEV (reference sequence). Some clones are missing from TCRdb's copy, which holds only in-frame ones; the method was immunoSEQ multiplex PCR. Of around 700,000 clones detected, approximately 73% appear once; the ten largest clones hold around 1.8%. This clone has just one count. Its antigen remains unidentified. The V and J genes are TRBV27 and TRBJ1-1; D is ambiguous. This clonotype was obtained from a woman in her twenties or thirties in good health. The sequenced sample was memory CD4+ T cells sorted from blood. Subset given: CD45RA-negative fraction. Here the CDR3 reads CASSLSFADTEAFF. CDR3 nucleotides: TGTGCCAGCAGTTTAAGCTTCGCGGACACTGAAGCTTTCTTT.